The 32 T cell receptor beta chains below were found in one sample sequenced in a study of T-cell reconstitution after alpha-beta-depleted transplantation in children. The library targeted TCRbeta and was prepared with unique molecular identifiers. TCRdb called the PCR reads again in MiXCR, with one record for every CDR3 protein. The table records roughly 200,000 distinct CDR3 sequences, around 9.2% of them present only once. The specimen was PBMCs, mostly from graft donor cells, collected 360 days after TCRalphabeta/CD19-depleted stem cell transplant. These receptors came from a male patient between 2 and 15 years old who had a stem cell transplant for acute myeloid leukemia, so the T cells may come from the graft donor.

There are a few counts of this clonotype. The V and J genes are TRBV7-2 and TRBJ2-7; perhaps TRBD2 as D (6 bases). Germline V gene lookup returns CDR1 SGHTA and CDR2 FQGNSA. The germline V and J ends were trimmed by 1 base and 7 bases, with 11 bases remaining between them. CDR3 size: 13 residues. The CDR3: CASSLGRGREQYF. The CDR3 region has the DNA TGTGCCAGCAGCTTAGGGAGGGGTAGGGAGCAGTACTTC.

This clonotype was counted between two and nine times. The V gene is TRBV5-1, the J gene TRBJ2-1; D uncertain. V was clipped by 3 bases and J by 5 bases, with 15 bases between them. Per germline, CDR1 SGHRS and CDR2 YFSETQ. CDR3 length: 15 amino acids. The CDR3 bases are TGCGCCAGCAGCTCTCAGCCAGCCATAGACAATGAGCAGTTCTTC. It is translated as CASSSQPAIDNEQFF.

V usage is TRBV12-3 or TRBV12-4 and J usage is TRBJ2-1, with 8 bases fitting TRBD2. The length of the CDR3 is 16 residues. Unmatched junction bases numbered 18, after V lost 5 bases and J lost 12 bases. CDR3 DNA sequence: TGTGCCAGCAGTCTCTACCGGACTAGCCCAGCCCGGGGGCAGTTCTTC. It encodes CASSLYRTSPARGQFF.

The table lists this clonotype with many counts. The rearrangement links TRBV12-3 or TRBV12-4 to TRBJ2-1; 14 bases match TRBD2. The CDR3 spans 15 residues. J lost 8 bases, V lost 5 bases, and 5 bases had no gene match. CDR3 region: CASSRLAGGLDEQFF. As DNA, the CDR3 is TGTGCCAGCAGTCGACTAGCGGGGGGGTTGGATGAGCAGTTCTTC.

This clonotype was counted many times. The V and J genes are TRBV28 and TRBJ2-4; either TRBD1 or TRBD2 may fit D (5 bases each). The CDR3 is 15 residues long. CDR1 MDHEN and CDR2 SYDVKM come from the germline V gene. V was clipped by 5 bases and J by 0 bases, with 11 bases between them. The CDR3: CASSRGLLAKNIQYF. CDR3 nucleotides: TGTGCCAGCAGTCGGGGCCTTCTAGCCAAAAACATTCAGTACTTC.

On this clonotype itself: This sequence may be a read error, since a much larger clone differs from it by one base. V usage is TRBV5-8 and J usage is TRBJ2-3; 8 positions match TRBD1. The CDR3 extends over 15 amino acids. Germline V gives CDR1 SGHTS, CDR2 YDEGEE. After removal of 3 bases from V and 2 bases from J, the junction contained 5 bases not matched to a gene. CDR3: CASSSWTGNTDTQYF. CDR3 nucleotide sequence: TGTGCCAGCAGCTCCTGGACAGGGAACACAGATACGCAGTATTTT.

The chain uses TRBV6-2 or TRBV6-3 and TRBJ2-7; unclear D gene. Trimming removed 0 bases from V and 2 bases from J, with 5 bases in between. The CDR3 has 13 residues. Germline assignment: CDR1 MNHEY and CDR2 SVGEGT. CDR3 DNA: TGTGCCAGCAGTTACTCGCCAGCCTACGAGCAGTACTTC. Translated, it gives CASSYSPAYEQYF.

The rearrangement uses TRBV28 and TRBJ2-5, with 11 bases identical to TRBD2. Germline-derived CDR1 and CDR2 are MDHEN and SYDVKM. V gave up 3 bases and J gave up 4 bases; unmatched junction bases: 7. CDR3 length: 16 residues. The CDR3 sequence is CASSFLTSGGPETQYF. The CDR3 DNA follows: TGTGCCAGCAGTTTCCTAACTAGCGGGGGCCCAGAGACCCAGTACTTC.

This chain links TRBV20-1 with TRBJ2-5; D remains unclear. This CDR3 has 14 residues. Looked up from germline, CDR1 is DFQATT and CDR2 is SNEGSKA (reference sequence). With 3 bases removed from V and 7 bases from J, the gap between germline ends came to 18 bases. The CDR3 is CSASPRLNLRTQYF. The CDR3 DNA reads as TGCAGTGCTAGTCCACGGCTAAACTTACGGACCCAGTACTTC.

This clonotype appeared many times. V is TRBV28 and J is TRBJ2-3; TRBD1 aligns across 8 bases. CDR3 size: 15 residues. Germline values: CDR1 MDHEN, CDR2 SYDVKM. With V trimmed by 8 bases and J by 2 bases, 9 bases remained unmatched. CDR3 region: CASDRGSSNTDTQYF. In DNA, the CDR3 is TGTGCCAGCGACAGGGGAAGTTCTAACACAGATACGCAGTATTTT.

The rearrangement joins TRBV29-1 to TRBJ2-1; possibly TRBD2 for D (5 bases). V was trimmed by 7 bases and J by 13 bases, leaving 17 bases between them. The CDR3 is 11 amino acids. Germline-derived CDR1 and CDR2 are SQVTM and ANQGSEA. In DNA form, the CDR3 reads TGCAGCGCCGATCGGGAACCCACCCAGTTCTTC. This gives the protein CSADREPTQFF.

This clonotype has a handful of counts. The junction differs from germline at one of its ends, possibly a read error. The chain combines TRBV5-6 with TRBJ1-2; possible D gene TRBD1, 6 bases. Germline CDR1 and CDR2: SGHDT and YYEEEE. The CDR3 has 11 residues. The DNA for the CDR3 is TGTGCCAGCAGCCTGGGAGGGGGACCACACTTC. As protein: CASSLGGGPHF.

The chain has TRBV10-3 and TRBJ1-4, with a weak D call TRBD1 (5 bases). This CDR3 has 15 amino acids. CDR1 and CDR2 (germline): ENHRY, SYGVKD. V lost 3 bases and J 7 bases, leaving 15 bases between the germline ends. The CDR3 reads CAISDGTSGGEKLFF. The CDR3 nucleotides are TGTGCCATCAGTGACGGGACCTCCGGAGGTGAAAAACTGTTTTTT.

This clonotype was seen repeatedly, ten times or more. CDR3 in DNA: TGCGCCAGCGGGTCCTCATCCACCGGGGAGCTGTTTTTT. It codes for CASGSSSTGELFF. This chain connects TRBV5-1 to TRBJ2-2; D uncertain. Germline CDR1 and CDR2: SGHRS and YFSETQ. The V and J ends lost 7 bases and 4 bases respectively, with 11 bases between them. The CDR3 has 13 amino acids.

In its sample, this clonotype was seen a few times. This rearrangement joins TRBV7-2 to TRBJ2-5; no clear D gene. CDR3 length equals 16 residues. CDR1 and CDR2 (germline): SGHTA, FQGNSA. The V gene lost 2 bases and the J gene lost 2 bases, with 15 bases spanning the gap. The CDR3: CASSLRPPNPQETQYF. As DNA, the CDR3 is TGTGCCAGCAGCTTAAGACCCCCAAATCCGCAAGAGACCCAGTACTTC.

This clonotype was recorded many times. The chain recombines TRBV20-1 with TRBJ2-5; TRBD2 matches at 7 bases. Unmatched junction bases numbered 17, after V lost 6 bases and J lost 4 bases. The CDR3 is made up of 16 amino acids. Germline assignment: CDR1 DFQATT and CDR2 SNEGSKA (reference sequence). The CDR3 DNA reads TGCAGTGCACCTCGGGGAGCGGGACGTCTCAGAGAGACCCAGTACTTC. Amino acids: CSAPRGAGRLRETQYF.

This clonotype was recorded a few times. This rearrangement joins TRBV29-1 to TRBJ2-2; D may be TRBD1 (7 bases). This CDR3 contains 15 residues. Germline V lookup: CDR1 SQVTM, CDR2 ANQGSEA. Trimming shortened V by 7 bases and J by 7 bases, and 22 bases separated the two germline ends. The CDR3 region is CSGGGPGGNIGELFF. For the CDR3, the DNA is TGCAGCGGGGGAGGCCCAGGGGGTAATATCGGGGAGCTGTTTTTT.

This clonotype was counted only a few times. V gene TRBV6-2 or TRBV6-3 combines with J gene TRBJ2-7; TRBD2 matches at 13 bases. In germline, CDR1 is MNHEY, CDR2 SVGEGT. CDR3 length: 16 amino acids. V dropped 6 bases and J dropped 6; count of bases not matched to a gene: 11. DNA for the CDR3: TGTGCCAGCAGACCTGGACTAGCGGGAGAAGGTATCGAGCAGTACTTC. This codes for CASRPGLAGEGIEQYF.

The chain links TRBV19 to TRBJ2-1; 8 bases align to TRBD1. J gave up 4 bases and V 2 bases, and 7 bases lay outside the gene matches. This CDR3 has 16 amino acids. Germline loops: CDR1 LNHDA, CDR2 SQIVND (reference sequence). CDR3 in amino acids: CASSIPRTGYYNEQFF. The CDR3 DNA sequence: TGTGCCAGTAGTATACCCCGGACAGGGTATTACAATGAGCAGTTCTTC.

The CDR3 region is CASSPQRTGPNTGELFF. The CDR3 DNA sequence: TGTGCCAGCTCACCACAAAGGACAGGGCCGAACACCGGGGAGCTGTTTTTT. This sequence joins TRBV18 and TRBJ2-2; 8 bases fit TRBD1. The germline V gene has CDR1 KGHSH and CDR2 LQKENI. Germline trimming cut 1 base from V and 0 bases from J; bases unmatched to any gene: 4. The CDR3 consists of 17 residues.

The chain is built from TRBV6-1 and TRBJ2-7; D unclear. Per germline, CDR1 MNHNS and CDR2 SASEGT. CDR3 length: 16 residues. V was clipped by 8 bases and J by 3 bases, with 23 bases between them. CDR3 amino acids: CASPLLWAPKDYEQYF. In DNA, the CDR3 is TGTGCCAGCCCTCTCCTATGGGCACCTAAAGACTACGAGCAGTACTTC.

This clonotype showed up many times. The rearrangement links TRBV5-1 to TRBJ2-1, with 14 bases aligning to TRBD2. The ends lost 5 bases at V and 9 bases at J; junction bases unmatched: 4. Germline CDR1 is SGHRS and CDR2 is YFSETQ. The CDR3 length is 14 residues. CDR3 nucleotide sequence: TGCGCCAGCAGGTCGACTAGCGGGAGGGGTGAGCAGTTCTTC. Translated: CASRSTSGRGEQFF.

In this sample, this clonotype turned up many times. The chain recombines TRBV12-3 or TRBV12-4 with TRBJ1-2; D remains ambiguous. The V and J ends lost 1 base and 6 bases respectively, with 12 bases between them. The CDR3 totals 14 residues. The CDR3 DNA follows: TGTGCCAGCAGTTTAGAGACCCTTTACGATGGCTACACCTTC. Translation gives CASSLETLYDGYTF.

The chain combines TRBV5-1 with TRBJ2-7, with 11 bases lining up with TRBD2. The CDR3 runs 16 residues. V was clipped by 1 base and J by 3 bases; unmatched bases: 6. Germline assignment: CDR1 SGHRS and CDR2 YFSETQ. DNA of the CDR3: TGCGCCAGCAGCTTGCCGACTAGCGGGGAGAGCTACGAGCAGTACGTC. It is translated as CASSLPTSGESYEQYV.

V is TRBV12-3 or TRBV12-4 and J is TRBJ1-2; the D is unclear. The V gene lost 3 bases and the J gene lost 0 bases, with 8 bases spanning the gap. CDR3 size: 14 residues. This chain's CDR3 is CASSFGPANYGYTF. In DNA form, the CDR3 reads TGTGCCAGCAGTTTCGGGCCAGCTAACTATGGCTACACCTTC.

This sequence joins TRBV11-2 and TRBJ2-3; 10 bases are shared with TRBD2. Germline V lookup: CDR1 SGHAT, CDR2 FQNNGV. The CDR3 runs 18 residues. V trimming: 2 bases; J trimming: 0 bases; junction bases outside the gene matches: 8. CDR3 region: CASSLMGTSGISTDTQYF. CDR3 in DNA: TGTGCCAGCAGCTTAATGGGAACTAGCGGGATAAGCACAGATACGCAGTATTTT. The complete variable domain, with remaining parts taken from reference TRBV11-2 and TRBJ2-3, reads EAGVAQSPRYKIIEKRQSVAFWCNPISGHATLYWYQQILGQGPKLLIQFQNNGVVDDSQLPKDRFSAERLKGVDSTLKIQPAKLEDSAVYLCASSLMGTSGISTDTQYFGPGTRLTVL.

The chain joins TRBV7-2 to TRBJ2-1; D tentatively fits TRBD1 or TRBD2 (5 bases each). This CDR3 is 15 amino acids long. Trimming pared 3 bases from V and 5 bases from J, leaving 14 bases between. CDR1 and CDR2 (germline): SGHTA, FQGNSA. CDR3 loop: CASSLTWDRNNEQFF. CDR3 in DNA: TGTGCCAGCAGCTTGACCTGGGACCGAAACAATGAGCAGTTCTTC.

V usage is TRBV5-8 and J usage is TRBJ1-1; the D is unclear. Germline V gene data show CDR1 as SGHTS and CDR2 as YDEGEE. Trimming left V 7 bases short and J 1 base short, with 17 bases between. The CDR3 spans 15 residues. The DNA of the CDR3 is TGTGCCAGCTCCCCAACCCCCGACGGGAACACTGAAGCTTTCTTT. It codes for CASSPTPDGNTEAFF.

This clonotype was counted only a few times. The chain has TRBV15 and TRBJ2-6, with D perhaps TRBD1 or TRBD2 (5 bases each). CDR3 length equals 17 residues. Trimming pared 3 bases from V and 3 bases from J, leaving 15 bases between. Germline V lookup: CDR1 LNHNV, CDR2 YYDKDF (reference sequence). CDR3 nucleotides: TGTGCCACCAGCAGGGGGGACGGTATTGGTGGGGCCAACGTCCTGACTTTC. Its protein is CATSRGDGIGGANVLTF.

This clonotype was picked up many times. V gene TRBV12-3 or TRBV12-4 combines with J gene TRBJ2-5; the match to TRBD1 covers 8 bases. This CDR3 has 15 amino acids. After removal of 3 bases from V and 5 bases from J, the junction contained 8 bases not matched to a gene. CDR3: CASSLRQGSLETQYF. As DNA, the CDR3 is TGTGCCAGCAGTTTGCGACAGGGGAGCCTGGAGACCCAGTACTTC.

This chain connects TRBV7-2 to TRBJ2-5; 7 nucleotides match TRBD2. Germline lookup yields CDR1 SGHTA and CDR2 FQGNSA. The CDR3 consists of 15 residues. The junction had 7 bases not matched to a gene; V was cut back by 5 bases and J by 1 base. The CDR3 nucleotides are TGTGCCAGCAGCCACGCGGCGGGGGTCCAAGAGACCCAGTACTTC. Protein sequence: CASSHAAGVQETQYF. Using reference TRBV7-2 and TRBJ2-5 for the parts outside the CDR3, the full variable domain is GAGVSQSPSNKVTEKGKDVELRCDPISGHTALYWYRQSLGQGLEFLIYFQGNSAPDKSGLPSDRFSAERTGGSVSTLTIQRTQQEDSAVYLCASSHAAGVQETQYFGPGTRLLVL.

This clonotype has just a few counts. The rearrangement uses TRBV20-1 and TRBJ2-7; D is ambiguous. Trimming stripped 1 base from V and 0 bases from J, with 10 bases between. Germline lookup yields CDR1 DFQATT and CDR2 SNEGSKA (reference sequence). The CDR3 extends over 14 amino acids. CDR3 coding DNA: TGCAGTGCTAGAGGTTGGCAGAGCTCCTACGAGCAGTACTTC. This codes for CSARGWQSSYEQYF.